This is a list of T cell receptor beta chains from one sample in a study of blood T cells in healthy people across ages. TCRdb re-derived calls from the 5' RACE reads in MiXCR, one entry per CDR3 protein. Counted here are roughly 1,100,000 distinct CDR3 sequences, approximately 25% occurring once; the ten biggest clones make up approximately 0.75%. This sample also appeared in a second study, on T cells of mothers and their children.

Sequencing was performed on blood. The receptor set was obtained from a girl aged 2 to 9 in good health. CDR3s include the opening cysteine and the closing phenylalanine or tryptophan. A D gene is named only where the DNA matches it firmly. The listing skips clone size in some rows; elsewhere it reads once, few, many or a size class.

CDR3 protein: CASSLRFGTSGSIDTGELFF
CDR3 DNA: TGTGCCAGCAGCTTAAGATTTGGGACTAGCGGGAGTATAGACACCGGGGAGCTGTTTTTT
J gene: TRBJ2-2
V gene: TRBV11-1
clone size: once
D gene: TRBD2

CDR3 protein: CSVRTVGQISTDTQYF
CDR3 DNA: TGCAGCGTCCGCACCGTAGGACAGATTAGCACAGATACGCAGTATTTT
J gene: TRBJ2-3
V gene: TRBV29-1
clone size: .
D gene: .

CDR3 protein: CATSRESTLGQPQHF
CDR3 DNA: TGTGCCACCAGCAGAGAAAGTACTTTGGGGCAGCCCCAGCATTTT
J gene: TRBJ1-5
V gene: TRBV15
clone size: .
D gene: .

CDR3 protein: CASVREANSYEQYF
CDR3 DNA: TGTGCCAGCGTGCGGGAGGCGAACTCCTACGAGCAGTACTTC
J gene: TRBJ2-7
V gene: TRBV7-2
clone size: .
D gene: TRBD2

CDR3 protein: CATSRDLGREKLFF
CDR3 DNA: TGTGCCACCAGCAGAGATTTGGGGCGGGAAAAACTGTTTTTT
J gene: TRBJ1-4
V gene: TRBV15
clone size: .
D gene: .

CDR3 protein: CASSYGPQGAGNTIYF
CDR3 DNA: TGTGCCAGCAGTTACGGACCACAGGGGGCTGGAAACACCATATATTTT
J gene: TRBJ1-3
V gene: TRBV6-5
clone size: .
D gene: TRBD1

CDR3 protein: CASSQEGQGANSPLHF
CDR3 DNA: TGCGCCAGCAGCCAAGAAGGGCAGGGGGCGAATTCACCTCTCCACTTT
J gene: TRBJ1-6
V gene: TRBV4-1
clone size: .
D gene: TRBD1

CDR3 protein: CASSLDGRAWADTQYF
CDR3 DNA: TGTGCCAGCAGCTTAGACGGGAGGGCCTGGGCAGATACGCAGTATTTT
J gene: TRBJ2-3
V gene: TRBV7-2
clone size: once
D gene: TRBD2

CDR3 protein: CASSPGVGSGNTIYF
CDR3 DNA: TGTGCCAGCAGCCCAGGGGTTGGCTCTGGAAACACCATATATTTT
J gene: TRBJ1-3
V gene: TRBV4-2
clone size: .
D gene: .

CDR3 protein: CSAPGGSTDTQYF
CDR3 DNA: TGCAGTGCCCCGGGTGGAAGCACAGATACGCAGTATTTT
J gene: TRBJ2-3
V gene: TRBV20-1
clone size: .
D gene: .

CDR3 protein: CSVARGPKNDIQFF
CDR3 DNA: TGCAGCGTGGCAAGGGGACCGAAAAATGACATTCAGTTCTTC
J gene: TRBJ2-1
V gene: TRBV29-1
clone size: .
D gene: .

CDR3 protein: CASSLSSGGYTF
CDR3 DNA: TGTGCCAGCAGCTTATCTTCTGGGGGCTACACCTTC
J gene: TRBJ1-2
V gene: TRBV7-9
clone size: .
D gene: .

CDR3 protein: CASSYGALPGGARRSNQPQHF
CDR3 DNA: TGTGCCAGCAGTTACGGGGCCCTTCCAGGGGGGGCAAGGAGGAGCAATCAGCCCCAGCATTTT
J gene: TRBJ1-5
V gene: TRBV6-5
clone size: .
D gene: TRBD1

CDR3 protein: CASSFRGVPNIQYF
CDR3 DNA: TGTGCCAGCAGCTTCCGGGGGGTTCCAAACATTCAGTACTTC
J gene: TRBJ2-4
V gene: TRBV11-3
clone size: few
D gene: TRBD2

CDR3 protein: CASSLMDRYEQYF
CDR3 DNA: TGTGCCAGCAGTCTCATGGACAGGTACGAGCAGTACTTC
J gene: TRBJ2-7
V gene: TRBV12-3/TRBV12-4
clone size: few
D gene: TRBD1

CDR3 protein: CASSVGGGVKTSTDTQYF
CDR3 DNA: TGTGCCAGCAGCGTAGGGGGCGGAGTGAAGACTAGCACAGATACGCAGTATTTT
J gene: TRBJ2-3
V gene: TRBV9
clone size: .
D gene: .

CDR3 protein: CASSQDEGRQYF
CDR3 DNA: TGTGCCAGCAGCCAAGACGAGGGTAGACAGTACTTC
J gene: TRBJ2-7
V gene: TRBV4-2
clone size: .
D gene: .

CDR3 protein: CASSFSRDTQYF
CDR3 DNA: TGTGCCAGCAGTTTTTCTCGGGATACGCAGTATTTT
J gene: TRBJ2-3
V gene: TRBV12-3/TRBV12-4
clone size: many
D gene: .

CDR3 protein: CSASLDYNEQFF
CDR3 DNA: TGCAGTGCTAGCCTCGACTACAATGAGCAGTTCTTC
J gene: TRBJ2-1
V gene: TRBV20-1
clone size: .
D gene: .

CDR3 protein: CASSETSTANYGYTF
CDR3 DNA: TGTGCCAGCAGCGAAACCTCGACAGCTAACTATGGCTACACCTTC
J gene: TRBJ1-2
V gene: TRBV9
clone size: few
D gene: .

CDR3 protein: CASGQGIASDTIYF
CDR3 DNA: TGCGCCAGCGGACAGGGAATAGCGAGTGACACCATATATTTT
J gene: TRBJ1-3
V gene: TRBV5-1
clone size: few
D gene: TRBD1

CDR3 protein: CASSLSDRGNEQFF
CDR3 DNA: TGCGCCAGCAGCTTGTCGGACAGAGGGAATGAGCAGTTCTTC
J gene: TRBJ2-1
V gene: TRBV5-1
clone size: few
D gene: .

CDR3 protein: CSVEDLTWGEQFF
CDR3 DNA: TGCAGCGTTGAAGATCTGACATGGGGTGAGCAGTTCTTC
J gene: TRBJ2-1
V gene: TRBV29-1
clone size: .
D gene: .

CDR3 protein: CSVGTEQETQYF
CDR3 DNA: TGCAGCGTTGGGACAGAGCAAGAGACCCAGTACTTC
J gene: TRBJ2-5
V gene: TRBV29-1
clone size: many
D gene: .

CDR3 protein: CSYYGNGADTQYF
CDR3 DNA: TGCAGTTACTACGGGAACGGGGCAGATACGCAGTATTTT
J gene: TRBJ2-3
V gene: TRBV20-1
clone size: .
D gene: .

CDR3 protein: CASSVDQAGTDTQYF
CDR3 DNA: TGTGCCAGCAGCGTAGATCAGGCGGGCACAGATACGCAGTATTTT
J gene: TRBJ2-3
V gene: TRBV9
clone size: few
D gene: .

CDR3 protein: CASNHYPDTQYF
CDR3 DNA: TGCGCCAGCAACCACTACCCAGATACGCAGTATTTT
J gene: TRBJ2-3
V gene: TRBV4-1
clone size: few
D gene: .

CDR3 protein: CASSSLPNTEAFF
CDR3 DNA: TGTGCCAGCAGCTCGCTCCCGAACACTGAAGCTTTCTTT
J gene: TRBJ1-1
V gene: TRBV5-4
clone size: few
D gene: .

CDR3 protein: CATSKILSAEAFF
CDR3 DNA: TGTGCCACCAGCAAAATCCTGAGCGCTGAAGCTTTCTTT
J gene: TRBJ1-1
V gene: TRBV15
clone size: few
D gene: .